Listed here are 2 T cell receptor beta chains from one sample, sequenced in a study of blood T cells in healthy people across ages. Using a J-beta primer mix together with a sample-barcoded 5' primer, a second PCR was run for about 7 to 12 cycles. TCRdb re-called the 5' RACE reads through MiXCR, storing one row per CDR3 protein. The sample includes 1.2 million to 1.5 million distinct CDR3 sequences, around two fifths of them seen just once. Specimen: blood. The receptors here all came from a woman aged 18-29 years in good health.

This clonotype appeared a few times. This sequence joins TRBV20-1 and TRBJ1-2, with no clear D. V was trimmed by 3 bases and J by 4 bases, leaving 12 bases between them. Germline V CDR1 and CDR2: DFQATT, SNEGSKA (reference sequence). This CDR3 region has 13 residues. DNA for the CDR3: TGCAGTGCTAGTGGATGGATCGCCTATGGCTACACCTTC. This translates into CSASGWIAYGYTF.

This clonotype was picked up a small number of times. The chain joins TRBV7-2 to TRBJ2-1, with 14 bases identical to TRBD2. Looked up from germline, CDR1 is SGHTA and CDR2 is FQGNSA. V was clipped by 3 bases and J by 0 bases; unmatched bases: 7. CDR3 length equals 19 residues. CDR3 region: CASSFTIGLAGGSYNEQFF. The DNA of the CDR3 is TGTGCCAGCAGCTTTACTATCGGACTAGCGGGAGGCTCCTACAATGAGCAGTTCTTC.